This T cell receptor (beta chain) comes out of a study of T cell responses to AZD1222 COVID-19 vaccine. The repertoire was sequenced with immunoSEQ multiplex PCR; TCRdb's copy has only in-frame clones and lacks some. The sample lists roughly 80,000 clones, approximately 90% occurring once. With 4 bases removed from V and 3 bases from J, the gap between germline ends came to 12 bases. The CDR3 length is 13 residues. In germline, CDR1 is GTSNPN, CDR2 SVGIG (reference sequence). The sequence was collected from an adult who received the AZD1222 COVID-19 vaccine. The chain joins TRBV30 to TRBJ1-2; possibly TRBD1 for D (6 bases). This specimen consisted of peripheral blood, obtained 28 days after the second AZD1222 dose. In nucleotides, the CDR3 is TGTGCCTGGATCGCACAGGGAGACTATGGCTACACCTTC. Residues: CAWIAQGDYGYTF.